The 5 T cell receptor beta chains in this list originate from one sample, sequenced in a study of a mutant IDH1 vaccine in newly diagnosed glioma. These receptors' antigens are unknown. Time point reported: week 35, safety follow-up. It was 300 ug of mutant IDH1 20-mer peptide that made up each vaccine dose, given with topical imiquimod. Generated by immunoSEQ multiplex PCR, the TCRdb table keeps only in-frame clones and is missing some. Among more than 45,000 clones listed, 88% were seen once. The specimen was PBMCs, collected from a glioma patient whose treatment included an IDH1 peptide vaccine. The receptors come from a woman between 35 and 50 years old with glioma.

This chain links TRBV5-1 with TRBJ1-5; D unresolved. The CDR3 loop spans 15 amino acids. CDR1 is SGHRS and CDR2 is YFSETQ in the germline V gene. Trimming shortened V by 5 bases and J by 6 bases, and 18 bases separated the two germline ends. CDR3 in DNA: TGCGCCAGCAGACCTAATCCCGGGTCCCCTCAGCCCCAGCATTTT. Amino acid sequence: CASRPNPGSPQPQHF.

The rearrangement links TRBV7-3 to TRBJ2-1; 10 bases map to TRBD2. This CDR3 is built from 15 residues. J was trimmed by 5 bases and V by 5 bases; bases with no gene match: 6. Germline V gene data show CDR1 as SGHTA and CDR2 as FQGTGA. CDR3 sequence (DNA): TGTGCCAGCAGCCCACTAGCGGGAAGGAACAATGAGCAGTTCTTC. It is translated as CASSPLAGRNNEQFF.

The chain has TRBV27 and TRBJ1-2; a weak D match, TRBD1 (5 bases). This CDR3 contains 13 residues. Trimming took off 6 bases at V and 4 bases at J, with 12 bases between the two ends. Germline V CDR1 and CDR2: MNHEY, SMNVEV (reference sequence). The CDR3 sequence: CASRKTGGYGYTF. In nucleotides, the CDR3 is TGTGCCAGCAGAAAAACCGGGGGCTATGGCTACACCTTC.

The CDR3 here is CASSLVGPGDTQYF. The CDR3 coding sequence is TGCGCCAGCAGCTTGGTGGGCCCCGGAGATACGCAGTATTTT. V is TRBV5-1 and J is TRBJ2-3; D gene uncertain. The CDR3 has 14 residues. V dropped 0 bases and J dropped 5 bases, with 10 bases sitting between them. CDR1 and CDR2 (germline): SGHRS, YFSETQ.

This rearrangement joins TRBV13 to TRBJ1-5; the match to TRBD1 covers 8 bases. After removal of 4 bases from V and 2 bases from J, the junction contained 4 bases not matched to a gene. This CDR3 is built from 15 residues. Germline CDR1 and CDR2: PRHDT and FYEKMQ (reference sequence). The CDR3 sequence: CASSSRGQGNQPQHF. CDR3 sequence (DNA): TGTGCCAGCAGCTCCAGGGGGCAGGGCAATCAGCCCCAGCATTTT.